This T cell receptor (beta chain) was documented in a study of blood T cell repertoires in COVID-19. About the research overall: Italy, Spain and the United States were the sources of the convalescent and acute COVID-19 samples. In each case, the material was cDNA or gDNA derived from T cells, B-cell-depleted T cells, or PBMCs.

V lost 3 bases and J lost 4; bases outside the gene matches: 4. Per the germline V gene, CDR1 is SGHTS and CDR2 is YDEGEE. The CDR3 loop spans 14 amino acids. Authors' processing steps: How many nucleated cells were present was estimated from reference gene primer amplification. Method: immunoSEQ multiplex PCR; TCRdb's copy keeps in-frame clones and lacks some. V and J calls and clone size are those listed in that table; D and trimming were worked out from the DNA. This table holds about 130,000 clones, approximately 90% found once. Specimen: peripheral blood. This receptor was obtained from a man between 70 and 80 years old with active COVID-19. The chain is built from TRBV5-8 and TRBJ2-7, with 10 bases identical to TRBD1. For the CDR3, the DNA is TGTGCCAGCAGCTCGACAGGGGGCCCATACGAGCAGTACTTC. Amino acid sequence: CASSSTGGPYEQYF.